The clone carrying this T cell receptor (beta chain) was found a few times. This sample is drawn from a study of blood T cell repertoires in COVID-19. Trimming took 0 bases from V and 1 from J; bases not matched to a gene: 2. Germline CDR1 reads SGHTS; CDR2 reads YDEGEE. CDR3 length equals 15 residues. Profiled with immunoSEQ multiplex PCR; TCRdb holds only in-frame clones, not every one. The sample has approximately 300,000 clones; over 70% are singletons. The specimen was peripheral blood. This chain joins TRBV5-8 and TRBJ2-7, with 9 bases fitting TRBD2. The clonotype comes from a woman in her 50s with acute or convalescent COVID-19. CDR3 sequence: CASSLEAGGSYEQYF. CDR3 in DNA: TGTGCCAGCAGCTTGGAAGCGGGAGGTTCCTACGAGCAGTACTTC.